Below, 14 T cell receptor beta chains from the same sample are listed, as sequenced in a study of T-cell reconstitution after alpha-beta-depleted transplantation in children. Using unique molecular identifiers, the investigators prepared the TCRbeta library. TCRdb itself ran the PCR reads through MiXCR, one entry per CDR3 protein. The sample lists about 400,000 distinct CDR3 sequences, about 20% occurring once. The source material was PBMCs from the stem cell graft donor, sampled from the stem cell graft. The receptors shown here come from a human donor who donated a stem cell graft to a child with acute myeloid leukemia.

This clonotype turned up a few times. The rearrangement uses TRBV5-6 and TRBJ2-4; no reliable D call. The CDR3 spans 15 residues. Trimming removed 1 base from V and 1 base from J, with 9 bases in between. Germline values: CDR1 SGHDT, CDR2 YYEEEE. The CDR3 loop reads CASSLQATAKNIQYF. CDR3 DNA: TGTGCCAGCAGCTTGCAGGCGACCGCCAAAAACATTCAGTACTTC. The variable domain in full, with the rest retrieved from reference TRBV5-6 and TRBJ2-4, is DAGVTQSPTHLIKTRGQQVTLRCSPKSGHDTVSWYQQALGQGPQFIFQYYEEEERQRGNFPDRFSGHQFPNYSSELNVNALLLGDSALYLCASSLQATAKNIQYFGAGTRLSVL.

The chain combines TRBV6-4 with TRBJ2-3; tentatively, D is TRBD2 (5 bases). V gave up 4 bases and J gave up 2 bases, with 16 bases separating them. Germline loops: CDR1 MRHNA, CDR2 SNTAGT. The CDR3 is 16 residues long. CDR3 sequence reads: CASSGSGSRDTDTQYF. The DNA for the CDR3 is TGTGCCAGCAGTGGGTCGGGATCGAGGGACACAGATACGCAGTATTTT.

This clonotype appeared once. The genes are TRBV7-9 and TRBJ2-7; D remains ambiguous. V lost 1 base and J 5 bases, leaving 12 bases between the germline ends. The CDR3 runs 14 residues. CDR1 and CDR2 (germline): SEHNR, FQNEAQ (reference sequence). Here the CDR3 reads CASSLGGISDEQYF. The CDR3 nucleotides read TGTGCCAGCAGCTTAGGTGGCATATCAGACGAGCAGTACTTC. Filled out from reference TRBV7-9 and TRBJ2-7, the complete variable domain reads DTGVSQNPRHKITKRGQNVTFRCDPISEHNRLYWYRQTLGQGPEFLTYFQNEAQLEKSRLLSDRFSAERPKGSFSTLEIQRTEQGDSAMYLCASSLGGISDEQYFGPGTRLTVT.

The chain links TRBV6-5 to TRBJ1-1, with TRBD1 matching over 9 bases. Germline trimming cut 4 bases from V and 5 bases from J; bases unmatched to any gene: 5. Germline CDR1 reads MNHEY; CDR2 reads SVGAGI. The CDR3 contains 14 residues. Here the CDR3 DNA reads TGTGCCAGCAGTTGGACAGGGGAGGATACTGAAGCTTTCTTT. Translation: CASSWTGEDTEAFF.

With respect to this clonotype: One junction end disagrees with the germline gene, perhaps due to a read error. The V gene is TRBV12-3 or TRBV12-4, the J gene TRBJ2-1; 9 bases agree with TRBD1. There are 15 residues in the CDR3. CDR3 nucleotides: TGTGCCAGCAGCTTAGGGGACAGGGAGTTCGATGAGCAGTTCTTC. This translates into CASSLGDREFDEQFF.

This clonotype was counted between two and nine times. The V and J genes are TRBV20-1 and TRBJ2-7; either TRBD1 or TRBD2 may fit D (5 bases each). Germline CDR1 is DFQATT and CDR2 is SNEGSKA (reference sequence). The germline V and J ends were trimmed by 2 bases and 4 bases, with 15 bases remaining between them. The CDR3 is 14 residues long. The CDR3 coding sequence is TGCAGTGCTAGATCCGGGACCAATTCATACGAGCAGTACTTC. It translates to CSARSGTNSYEQYF.

This clonotype was seen a handful of times. The chain carries TRBV28 and TRBJ2-4; D ambiguous. CDR3 size: 13 residues. Between the trimmed V and J ends, which lost 7 bases and 3 bases, there was a span of 10 bases. Germline V gives CDR1 MDHEN, CDR2 SYDVKM. The CDR3 spells CASTTVGKNIQYF. The CDR3 bases are TGTGCCAGCACAACAGTAGGCAAAAACATTCAGTACTTC.

Many counts were recorded for this clonotype. CDR3 DNA sequence: TGTGCCAGCAGAAAAGGACTAGCGGGAGGACAGGAGCAGTTCTTC. Translating it yields CASRKGLAGGQEQFF. J is TRBJ2-1 and V is TRBV2, with 14 positions matching TRBD2. Losses at the gene ends were 6 bases for V and 10 bases for J; bases not matched to a gene: 8. The CDR3 has 15 residues. CDR1 SNHLY and CDR2 FYNNEI come from the germline V gene.

The chain has TRBV13 and TRBJ2-7, with a possible D match to TRBD1 (5 bases). CDR1 is PRHDT and CDR2 is FYEKMQ in the germline V gene (reference sequence). This CDR3 is 14 amino acids long. Trimming cost V 5 bases and J 0 bases, with 11 bases left between them. This CDR3 is CASSAGRVSYEQYF. The CDR3 nucleotides read TGTGCCAGCAGCGCCGGCAGGGTCTCCTACGAGCAGTACTTC. Combining the CDR3 with reference TRBV13 and TRBJ2-7 gives the whole variable domain AAGVIQSPRHLIKEKRETATLKCYPIPRHDTVYWYQQGPGQDPQFLISFYEKMQSDKGSIPDRFSAQQFSDYHSELNMSSLELGDSALYFCASSAGRVSYEQYFGPGTRLTVT.

This clonotype has ten or more counts. The genes are TRBV29-1 and TRBJ1-1, with TRBD1 matching 7 bases. Trimming cost V 3 bases and J 1 base; bases outside gene matches: 8. Looked up from germline, CDR1 is SQVTM and CDR2 is ANQGSEA. The CDR3 is made up of 15 amino acids. The CDR3 nucleotides are TGCAGCGTTGATCGCTATGGGACAGAGAACACTGAAGCTTTCTTT. Its protein product is CSVDRYGTENTEAFF.

The rearrangement links TRBV27 to TRBJ2-5; D possibly uses TRBD1 or TRBD2 (5 bases each). V was shortened by 9 bases and J by 0 bases, with 11 bases between the two germline ends. The CDR3 contains 13 residues. CDR1 is MNHEY, CDR2 SMNVEV, per germline (reference sequence). Here the CDR3 reads CASMPGHQETQYF. Written as DNA, the CDR3 is TGTGCCAGTATGCCGGGACACCAAGAGACCCAGTACTTC.

As regards this clonotype: Its ends do not fully match the called genes, so a read error is possible. The chain employs TRBV20-1 and TRBJ1-4; 8 bases are shared with TRBD1. The germline CDR1 and CDR2 sequences are DFQATT and SNEGSKA (reference sequence). The CDR3 sequence is 18 residues long. CDR3 coding DNA: TGCTGTGCTAGAGATTCGTCTCAAAAGACAGGGGCGAATGAAAAACTGTTTTTT. Translated, it gives CCARDSSQKTGANEKLFF.

This clonotype was detected only a few times. V gene TRBV5-1 combines with J gene TRBJ2-1; weak D call: TRBD2 (6 bases). This CDR3 contains 14 residues. Germline values: CDR1 SGHRS, CDR2 YFSETQ. Trimming cost V 5 bases and J 7 bases, with 16 bases left between them. The CDR3 nucleotides are TGCGCCAGCAGTATATCAACTGGGAGGAATGAGCAGTTCTTC. This codes for CASSISTGRNEQFF. The full variable domain, with the rest looked up from reference TRBV5-1 and TRBJ2-1, is KAGVTQTPRYLIKTRGQQVTLSCSPISGHRSVSWYQQTPGQGLQFLFEYFSETQRNKGNFPGRFSGRQFSNSRSEMNVSTLELGDSALYLCASSISTGRNEQFFGPGTRLTVL.

This clonotype was counted ten times or more. The chain uses TRBV20-1 and TRBJ2-3; TRBD2 agrees at 11 bases. The CDR3 is 14 residues long. The germline V gene encodes CDR1 DFQATT and CDR2 SNEGSKA (reference sequence). The trim removed 6 bases at V and 2 bases at J, leaving 4 bases unmatched. The CDR3 DNA follows: TGCAGTGCAACGACTAGCGGGAACACAGATACGCAGTATTTT. It encodes CSATTSGNTDTQYF.